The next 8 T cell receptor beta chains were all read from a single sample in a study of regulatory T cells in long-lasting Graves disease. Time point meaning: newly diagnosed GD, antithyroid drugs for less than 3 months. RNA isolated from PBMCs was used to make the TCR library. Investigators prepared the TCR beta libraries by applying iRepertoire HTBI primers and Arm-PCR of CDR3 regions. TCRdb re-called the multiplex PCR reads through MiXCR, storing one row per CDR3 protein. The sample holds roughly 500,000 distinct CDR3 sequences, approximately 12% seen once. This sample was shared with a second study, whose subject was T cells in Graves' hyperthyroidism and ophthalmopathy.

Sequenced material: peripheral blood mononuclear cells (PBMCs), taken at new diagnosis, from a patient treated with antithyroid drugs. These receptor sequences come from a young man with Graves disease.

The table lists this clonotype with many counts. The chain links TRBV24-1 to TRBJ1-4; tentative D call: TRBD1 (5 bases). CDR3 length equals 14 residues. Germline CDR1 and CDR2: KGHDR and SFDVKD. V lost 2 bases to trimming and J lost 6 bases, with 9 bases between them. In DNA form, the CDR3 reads TGTGCCACCAGTGATTCGGGGCCGCATGAAAAACTGTTTTTT. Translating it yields CATSDSGPHEKLFF.

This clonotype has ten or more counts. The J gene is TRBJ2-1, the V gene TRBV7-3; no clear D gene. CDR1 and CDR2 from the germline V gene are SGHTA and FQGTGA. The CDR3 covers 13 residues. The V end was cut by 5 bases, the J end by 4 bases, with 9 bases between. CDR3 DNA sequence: TGTGCCAGCAGCCCGATGGGATACAATGAGCAGTTCTTC. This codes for CASSPMGYNEQFF. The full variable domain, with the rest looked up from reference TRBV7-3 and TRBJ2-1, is GAGVSQTPSNKVTEKGKYVELRCDPISGHTALYWYRQSLGQGPEFLIYFQGTGAADDSGLPNDRFFAVRPEGSVSTLKIQRTERGDSAVYLCASSPMGYNEQFFGPGTRLTVL.

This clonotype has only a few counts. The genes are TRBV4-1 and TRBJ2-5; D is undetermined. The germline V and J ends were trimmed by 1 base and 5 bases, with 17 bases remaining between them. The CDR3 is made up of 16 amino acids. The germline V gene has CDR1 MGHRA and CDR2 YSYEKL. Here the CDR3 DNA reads TGCGCCAGCAGCCAAGTGTTCACAGCCTCCCAGGAGACCCAGTACTTC. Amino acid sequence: CASSQVFTASQETQYF.

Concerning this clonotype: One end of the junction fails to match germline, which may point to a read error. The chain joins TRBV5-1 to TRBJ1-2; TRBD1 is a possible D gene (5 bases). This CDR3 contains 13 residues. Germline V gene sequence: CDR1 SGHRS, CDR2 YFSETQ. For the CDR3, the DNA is TGTGCCAGCAGCTTGAGGACACTCTATGGCTACACCTTC. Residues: CASSLRTLYGYTF.

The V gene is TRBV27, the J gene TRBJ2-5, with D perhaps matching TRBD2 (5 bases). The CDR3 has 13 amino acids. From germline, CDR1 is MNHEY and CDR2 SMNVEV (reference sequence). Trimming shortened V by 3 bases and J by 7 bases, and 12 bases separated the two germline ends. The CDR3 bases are TGTGCCAGCAGTTTTTACCCAGGAGGGACCCAGTACTTC. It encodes CASSFYPGGTQYF.

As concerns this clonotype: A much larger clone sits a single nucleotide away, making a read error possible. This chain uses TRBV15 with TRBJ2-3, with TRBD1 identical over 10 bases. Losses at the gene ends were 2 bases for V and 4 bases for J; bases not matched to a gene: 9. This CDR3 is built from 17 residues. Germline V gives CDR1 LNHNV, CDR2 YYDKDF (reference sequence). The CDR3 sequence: CATSRYLDRGRADTQYF. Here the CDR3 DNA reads TGTGCCACCAGCAGATACCTAGACAGGGGGCGAGCAGATACGCAGTATTTT. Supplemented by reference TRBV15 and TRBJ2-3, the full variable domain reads DAMVIQNPRYQVTQFGKPVTLSCSQTLNHNVMYWYQQKSSQAPKLLFHYYDKDFNNEADTPDNFQSRRPNTSFCFLDIRSPGLGDTAMYLCATSRYLDRGRADTQYFGPGTRLTVL.

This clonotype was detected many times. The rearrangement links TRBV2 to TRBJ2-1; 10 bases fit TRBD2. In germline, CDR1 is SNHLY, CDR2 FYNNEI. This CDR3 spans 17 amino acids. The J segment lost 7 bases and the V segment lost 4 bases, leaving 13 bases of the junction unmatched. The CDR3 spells CASSVISGASGRNEQFF. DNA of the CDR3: TGTGCCAGCAGTGTTATATCCGGGGCTAGCGGGAGAAATGAGCAGTTCTTC.

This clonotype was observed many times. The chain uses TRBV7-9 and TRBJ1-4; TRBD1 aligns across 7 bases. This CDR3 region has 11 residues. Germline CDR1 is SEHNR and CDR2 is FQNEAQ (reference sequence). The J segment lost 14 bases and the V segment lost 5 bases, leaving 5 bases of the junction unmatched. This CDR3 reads CASSPQTGLFF. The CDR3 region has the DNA TGTGCCAGCAGCCCCCAGACAGGGCTGTTTTTT. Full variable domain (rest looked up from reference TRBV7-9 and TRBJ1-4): DTGVSQNPRHKITKRGQNVTFRCDPISEHNRLYWYRQTLGQGPEFLTYFQNEAQLEKSRLLSDRFSAERPKGSFSTLEIQRTEQGDSAMYLCASSPQTGLFFGSGTQLSVL.